Shown below are 17 T cell receptor beta chains from a single sample sequenced in a study of CD8 T cells in Susac syndrome. Random hexamers were used to reverse transcribe 0.5 to 1 ug of RNA. TCRdb recomputed calls from the immunoSEQ multiplex PCR reads with MiXCR, one row per CDR3 protein. Here the sample spans some 140,000 distinct CDR3 sequences, over 80% being singletons. Sequencing was carried out using CD8+ T cells from PBMCs. The receptor set was obtained from a human donor with multiple sclerosis.

The chain has TRBV6-4 and TRBJ2-1; 8 bases map to TRBD2. The CDR3 runs to 17 residues. CDR1 is MRHNA, CDR2 SNTAGT, per germline. J lost 0 bases, V lost 5 bases, and 9 bases had no gene match. The CDR3 loop is CASSPDNGGASYNEQFF. The CDR3 nucleotides read TGTGCCAGCAGTCCTGATAACGGGGGGGCCTCCTACAATGAGCAGTTCTTC.

The chain combines TRBV29-1 with TRBJ2-2; TRBD1 is a possible D gene (5 bases). The V and J ends lost 2 bases and 4 bases respectively, with 5 bases between them. The CDR3 runs to 12 residues. Germline CDR1 is SQVTM and CDR2 is ANQGSEA. The DNA of the CDR3 is TGCAGCGTTGAAAGGGGCACCGGGGAGCTGTTTTTT. As protein: CSVERGTGELFF.

The chain links TRBV6-2 or TRBV6-3 to TRBJ1-1; the D gene is possibly TRBD1 (6 bases). CDR1 MNHEY and CDR2 SVGEGT come from the germline V gene. This CDR3 contains 12 residues. The V end lost 5 bases, the J end lost 9 bases, and 13 bases lay between the germline ends. CDR3 loop: CASSIRQVKAFF. CDR3 DNA sequence: TGTGCCAGCAGTATCAGACAGGTTAAAGCTTTCTTT.

The V and J genes are TRBV7-2 and TRBJ2-7, with D possibly matching TRBD2 (5 bases). The CDR3 has 15 residues. Germline V gene sequence: CDR1 SGHTA, CDR2 FQGNSA. Trimming removed 3 bases from V and 3 bases from J, with 15 bases in between. The CDR3 here is CASSFEARSGYEQYF. Here the CDR3 DNA reads TGTGCCAGCAGCTTTGAGGCGAGAAGCGGCTACGAGCAGTACTTC. The full variable domain, with the rest looked up from reference TRBV7-2 and TRBJ2-7, is GAGVSQSPSNKVTEKGKDVELRCDPISGHTALYWYRQSLGQGLEFLIYFQGNSAPDKSGLPSDRFSAERTGGSVSTLTIQRTQQEDSAVYLCASSFEARSGYEQYFGPGTRLTVT.

This CDR3 is CASSPLGQGDGYTF. The CDR3 coding sequence is TGTGCCAGCAGCCCCCTGGGACAGGGCGATGGCTACACCTTC. V is TRBV13 and J is TRBJ1-2, with 9 positions matching TRBD1. Germline V gives CDR1 PRHDT, CDR2 FYEKMQ (reference sequence). Losses at the gene ends were 5 bases for V and 6 bases for J; bases not matched to a gene: 7. The CDR3 contains 14 residues.

The chain couples TRBV6-5 to TRBJ2-1; TRBD2 matches at 10 bases. With 2 bases clipped from V and 9 bases from J, the junction kept 13 bases outside the gene matches. The CDR3 is 17 residues long. Germline V gene data show CDR1 as MNHEY and CDR2 as SVGAGI. CDR3 loop: CASSYGLAGADGLEQFF. The CDR3 nucleotides read TGTGCCAGCAGTTACGGGCTAGCGGGAGCGGACGGTCTTGAGCAGTTCTTC.

A few counts support this clonotype. The chain uses TRBV2 and TRBJ2-7; 8 positions agree with TRBD2. Unmatched junction bases numbered 10, after V lost 3 bases and J lost 0 bases. The germline CDR1 and CDR2 sequences are SNHLY and FYNNEI. The CDR3 is 17 amino acids. For the CDR3, the DNA is TGTGCCAGCAGTGAGCGGGGGGTTTTTCTTAACTCCTACGAGCAGTACTTC. As protein: CASSERGVFLNSYEQYF.

The CDR3 region is CASSLGVNYGYTF. CDR3 DNA: TGTGCCAGCAGCTTGGGAGTCAACTATGGCTACACCTTC. V and J are TRBV5-5 and TRBJ1-2; D ambiguous. CDR1 and CDR2 (germline): SGHKS, YYEKEE (reference sequence). V was clipped by 0 bases and J by 2 bases, with 5 bases between them. The CDR3 has 13 residues.

V gene TRBV5-4 combines with J gene TRBJ1-1; TRBD1 is a possible D gene (6 bases). Germline CDR1 is SGHNT and CDR2 is YYREEE (reference sequence). This CDR3 comprises 12 residues. Trimming stripped 3 bases from V and 5 bases from J, with 8 bases between. The CDR3 sequence is CASSSGTTEAFF. The CDR3 DNA follows: TGTGCCAGCAGCTCCGGGACAACTGAAGCTTTCTTT.

This clonotype was detected a few times. This sequence joins TRBV12-3 or TRBV12-4 and TRBJ1-5; no firm D call. The CDR3 runs to 13 residues. Trimming removed 5 bases from V and 2 bases from J, with 7 bases in between. Here the CDR3 reads CASSQGRNQPQHF. The CDR3 DNA sequence: TGTGCCAGCAGTCAAGGGCGCAATCAGCCCCAGCATTTT.

The V gene is TRBV27, the J gene TRBJ2-7, with no clear D. The V end was cut by 6 bases, the J end by 3 bases, with 12 bases between. Germline-derived CDR1 and CDR2 are MNHEY and SMNVEV (reference sequence). The CDR3 is 13 residues long. The CDR3 here is CASRGILGYEQYF. The CDR3 DNA sequence: TGTGCCAGCAGAGGTATTCTAGGCTACGAGCAGTACTTC.

J is TRBJ2-7 and V is TRBV23-1, with 7 bases fitting TRBD2. TRBV23-1 is treated as an ORF (open reading frame) with a function not yet certain. V shed 0 bases, J shed 2 bases, and the junction held 13 bases outside the gene matches. The CDR3 has 18 amino acids. CDR3 region: CASSQSKRLAVLAYEQYV. The CDR3 region has the DNA TGCGCCAGCAGTCAATCGAAGAGACTAGCAGTATTAGCCTACGAGCAGTACGTC.

The rearrangement links TRBV6-5 to TRBJ2-2, with D uncertain. Trimming took 4 bases from V and 1 from J, leaving 7 bases between them. Germline V lookup: CDR1 MNHEY, CDR2 SVGAGI. This CDR3 is built from 14 residues. CDR3 in amino acids: CASSWSENTGELFF. CDR3 in DNA: TGTGCCAGCAGTTGGTCGGAGAACACCGGGGAGCTGTTTTTT.

The J gene is TRBJ2-6, the V gene TRBV27; no clear D. This CDR3 spans 17 amino acids. V dropped 3 bases and J dropped 0 bases, with 12 bases sitting between them. Germline CDR1 reads MNHEY; CDR2 reads SMNVEV (reference sequence). The CDR3 here is CASSFLPRLSGANVLTF. The CDR3 DNA reads as TGTGCCAGCAGTTTCCTGCCCCGGCTCTCTGGGGCCAACGTCCTGACTTTC.

This clonotype was picked up one time. The V and J genes are TRBV3-1 and TRBJ2-1; 7 bases are shared with TRBD1. This CDR3 has 14 amino acids. Trimming removed 1 base from V and 8 bases from J; junction bases left unmatched: 5. Germline V lookup: CDR1 LGHDT, CDR2 YNNKEL (reference sequence). The CDR3 region is CASSQGQGRHEQFF. The CDR3 DNA follows: TGTGCCAGCAGCCAAGGACAGGGTAGGCATGAGCAGTTCTTC.

The DNA for the CDR3 is TGTGCCAGCAGGTCTCAAGAGACCCAGTACTTC. As protein: CASRSQETQYF. V gene TRBV13 combines with J gene TRBJ2-5; D gene uncertain. Trimming removed 6 bases at V and 2 bases at J, with 4 bases between. CDR1 is PRHDT, CDR2 FYEKMQ, per germline (reference sequence). CDR3 length: 11 amino acids.

Here the CDR3 reads CASSSWDQPQHF. The CDR3 nucleotides read TGTGCCAGCAGCTCCTGGGATCAGCCCCAGCATTTT. The chain employs TRBV7-4 and TRBJ1-5; D is uncertain. The V gene lost 4 bases and the J gene lost 5 bases, with 6 bases spanning the gap. Germline loops: CDR1 SGHVT, CDR2 SQSDAQ. The CDR3 has 12 amino acids.